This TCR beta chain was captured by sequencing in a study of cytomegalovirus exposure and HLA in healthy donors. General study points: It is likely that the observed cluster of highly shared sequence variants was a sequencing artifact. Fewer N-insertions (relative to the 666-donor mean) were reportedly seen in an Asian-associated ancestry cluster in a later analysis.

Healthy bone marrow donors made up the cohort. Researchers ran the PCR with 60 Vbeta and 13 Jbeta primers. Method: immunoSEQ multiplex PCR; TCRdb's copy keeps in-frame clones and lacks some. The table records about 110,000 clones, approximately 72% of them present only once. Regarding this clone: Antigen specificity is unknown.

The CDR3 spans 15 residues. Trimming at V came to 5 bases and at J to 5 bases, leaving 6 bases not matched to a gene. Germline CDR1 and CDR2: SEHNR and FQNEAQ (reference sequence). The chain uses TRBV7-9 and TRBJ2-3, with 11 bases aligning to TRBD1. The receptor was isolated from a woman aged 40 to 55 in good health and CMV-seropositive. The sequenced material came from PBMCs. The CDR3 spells CASSGTGTGGDTQYF. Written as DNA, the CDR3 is TGTGCCAGCAGCGGAACCGGGACAGGGGGAGATACGCAGTATTTT. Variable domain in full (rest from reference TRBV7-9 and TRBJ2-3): DTGVSQNPRHKITKRGQNVTFRCDPISEHNRLYWYRQTLGQGPEFLTYFQNEAQLEKSRLLSDRFSAERPKGSFSTLEIQRTEQGDSAMYLCASSGTGTGGDTQYFGPGTRLTVL.